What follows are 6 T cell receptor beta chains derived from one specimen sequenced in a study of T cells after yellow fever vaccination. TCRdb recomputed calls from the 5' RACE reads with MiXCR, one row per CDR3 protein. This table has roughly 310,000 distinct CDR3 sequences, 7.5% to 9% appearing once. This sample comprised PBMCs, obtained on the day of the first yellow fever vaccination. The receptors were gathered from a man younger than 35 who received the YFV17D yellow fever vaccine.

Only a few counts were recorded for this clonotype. CDR3: CSVEAGRRVDTQYF. The CDR3 DNA reads as TGCAGCGTTGAGGCAGGGCGGAGGGTAGATACGCAGTATTTT. The chain links TRBV29-1 to TRBJ2-3; D perhaps matches TRBD2 (6 bases). Per germline, CDR1 SQVTM and CDR2 ANQGSEA. CDR3 length equals 14 residues. The V gene lost 3 bases and the J gene lost 5 bases, with 15 bases spanning the gap.

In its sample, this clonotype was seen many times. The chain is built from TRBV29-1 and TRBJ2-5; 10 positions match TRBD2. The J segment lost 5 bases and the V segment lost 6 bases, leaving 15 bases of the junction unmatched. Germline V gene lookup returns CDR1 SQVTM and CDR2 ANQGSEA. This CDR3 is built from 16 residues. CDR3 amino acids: CSVAGIAGGTSETQYF. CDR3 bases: TGCAGCGTCGCTGGAATAGCGGGGGGCACTTCGGAGACCCAGTACTTC.

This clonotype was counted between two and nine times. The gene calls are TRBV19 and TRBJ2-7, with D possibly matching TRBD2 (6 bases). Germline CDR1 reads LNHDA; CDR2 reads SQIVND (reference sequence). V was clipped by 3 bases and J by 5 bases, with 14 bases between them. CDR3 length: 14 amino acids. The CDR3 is CASSIRVAGNEQYF. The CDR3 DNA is TGTGCCAGTAGTATTCGAGTCGCGGGGAACGAGCAGTACTTC.

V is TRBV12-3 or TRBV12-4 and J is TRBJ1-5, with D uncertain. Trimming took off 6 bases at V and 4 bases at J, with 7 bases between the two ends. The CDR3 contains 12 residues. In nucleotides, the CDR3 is TGTGCCAGCAGCCGACGGAATCAGCCCCAGCATTTT. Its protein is CASSRRNQPQHF.

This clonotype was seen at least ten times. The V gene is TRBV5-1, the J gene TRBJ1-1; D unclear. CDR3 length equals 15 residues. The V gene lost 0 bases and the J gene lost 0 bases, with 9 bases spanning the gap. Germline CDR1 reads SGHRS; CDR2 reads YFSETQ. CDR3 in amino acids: CASSLEPQMNTEAFF. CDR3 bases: TGCGCCAGCAGCTTGGAACCACAGATGAACACTGAAGCTTTCTTT.

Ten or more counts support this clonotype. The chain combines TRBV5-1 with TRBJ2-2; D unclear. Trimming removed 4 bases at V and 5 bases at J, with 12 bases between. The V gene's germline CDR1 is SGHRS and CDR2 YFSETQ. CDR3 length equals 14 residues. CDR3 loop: CASSEDPGTGELFF. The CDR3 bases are TGCGCCAGCAGCGAAGACCCCGGAACCGGGGAGCTGTTTTTT.